This TCR beta chain was retrieved from a study of post-analysis software for immune sequencing data (dated by TCRdb to about 2015). The study in broad terms: Relapsing-remitting, secondary progressive and progressive-relapsing multiple sclerosis were recorded as disease courses, and subtype annotation was lacking for some patients. The multiple sclerosis patient repertoires were compared with approximately 11 previously published healthy control repertoires from donors aged roughly 6 to 27 years. A subset of samples was prepared in parallel using single-end sample barcoding, then pooled and co-amplified after Illumina adapter ligation.

Library generation was performed with PCR. Reads for this sample came from an Illumina HiSeq 2500. To reduce PCR and sequencing biases, unique molecular identifiers were incorporated into the TCR beta cDNA libraries. Per 1 to 10 million input T cells, roughly 500,000 cDNA molecules were obtained, such that each molecule approximated one T cell. The patient libraries were prepared and sequenced using the same protocol as the earlier healthy control dataset. Within a given batch, samples were prepared together, multiplexed and sequenced on the same HiSeq lane. The paper's processing steps were these. MIGEC handled the raw barcoded reads, throwing out single-read molecular identifier groups before consensus assembly and CDR3 extraction. Clonotype tables were post-analysed with VDJtools, normalizing diversity by down-sampling all datasets to the smallest sample size. To correct batch-related cross-sample contamination, repertoire overlap clustering matched CDR3 amino acid sequences but not nucleotide sequences. The public sequencing data were trimmed at Q25 with fastp and processed into clonotypes with MiXCR by TCRdb, which kept only in-frame beta chains. Entries that share a CDR3 protein sequence are merged under the most common genes and DNA. TCRdb, not the authors, supplied the V and J calls. Counted in this sample were roughly 430,000 distinct CDR3 sequences; less than 40% of them appeared once. The ten largest clonotypes hold roughly 8.2% of the sample.

To demonstrate the VDJtools post-analysis software, the study profiled TCR beta repertoires from the peripheral blood of around 13 young patients with multiple sclerosis. Multiple sclerosis patients were children and adolescents aged roughly 6 to 15 years. Overall results and qualifications from the work: Direct clustering with F measure showed strong co-clustering of samples prepared in the same batch, prompting a batch-effect correction. Multiple sclerosis patients had significantly lower normalized Chao1 diversity than controls, a result that suggests substantial peripheral T-cell clonal expansion. The control group was slightly older than the multiple sclerosis patient group. Four to six TRBV segments, including TRBV5-6, TRBV5-1 and TRBV20-1, were significantly more frequent in patients than controls.

From a lookup of the germline V gene, CDR1 and CDR2 are SQVTM and ANQGSEA. Trimming removed 8 bases from V and 0 bases from J; the gene matches leave 8 bases unexplained. The CDR3 sequence holds 15 residues, the cysteine and phenylalanine included. The sequence is cut down to CDR3 DNA, 45 bases in frame from base 1. This clonotype was detected a few times. Which antigen it targets is not known. No base quality values were provided; no much bigger clone lies one nucleotide off. Source material: blood. This receptor was obtained from a girl aged 2 to 9 with multiple sclerosis. The rearrangement joined TRBV29-1 to TRBJ2-3, and 10 bases in between align with TRBD2. The nucleotides are TGCAGCATACTAGCGGGAACCTCTAGCACAGATACGCAGTATTTT. It encodes CSILAGTSSTDTQYF.